The rows below give T cell receptor beta chains drawn from one sample of a study of tumor-infiltrating lymphocytes in glioblastoma multiforme. Each CDR3 protein gets one entry after TCRdb re-called the multiplex PCR reads with MiXCR. The sample contains 9,000 or so distinct CDR3 sequences, 74% of which appear only once. The sequenced material came from brain tumor tissue. The receptors shown here come from a male donor with glioblastoma. CDR3s include the opening cysteine and the closing phenylalanine or tryptophan. D genes are given only for firm matches. Some rows mark clone size as missing; the rest say once, few, many or name a class of expanded clone.

NA	NA	TRBV11-2	TRBJ2-7	CASGFSSLILYEQYF
once	NA	TRBV11-1	TRBJ1-1	CASSLGEWNSEAYF
NA	NA	TRBV20-1	TRBJ2-5	CSAPEGGQETQYF
NA	TRBD1	TRBV11-1	TRBJ1-2	CAGRDLGQANYYGYTF
NA	NA	TRBV11-1	TRBJ1-2	CASSDLRQANDYNYTF
few	TRBD2	TRBV12-3/TRBV12-4	TRBJ2-6	CASSHSGSGKTSGANVLTF
NA	NA	TRBV6-6	TRBJ1-2	CASSYRRWGFERGYTF
NA	NA	TRBV10-3	TRBJ2-6	CAISESGAGANVLTF
NA	TRBD2	TRBV12-3/TRBV12-4	TRBJ2-2	CVSSPYSGRATTRELLF
few	TRBD2	TRBV20-1	TRBJ2-3	CSARDPGGARGTDTQYF
NA	NA	TRBV20-1	TRBJ2-7	CSARRMSSYEQYF
NA	TRBD2	TRBV20-1	TRBJ2-3	CSARRPGLAGGPSSTDTQYF
NA	NA	TRBV6-2/TRBV6-3	TRBJ2-3	CASRNTGPSTDTQYF
NA	NA	TRBV11-1	TRBJ2-1	CASSLARMRQFF
NA	TRBD2	TRBV11-2	TRBJ2-2	CVSTPSFGQGLAVNSGELFF
few	TRBD1	TRBV4-1	TRBJ1-3	CASSQVVGTGVGNTIYF
NA	NA	TRBV11-2	TRBJ1-4	CASSLLQGHNEKLFF
NA	TRBD2	TRBV12-5	TRBJ2-1	CVSGVQGGVNEQFF
NA	NA	TRBV11-3	TRBJ1-4	CASSYRRIVNEKLFF
NA	NA	TRBV10-3	TRBJ1-2	CAISKDTYGYTF
NA	NA	TRBV29-1	TRBJ1-1	CSVEDGTRLTEAFF
many	NA	TRBV12-3/TRBV12-4	TRBJ2-7	CASSLGAGYTYEQYF
NA	NA	TRBV25-1	TRBJ2-5	CASSDPGLGQETQYF
NA	NA	TRBV6-1	TRBJ1-1	CASRLIVAFF
few	TRBD2	TRBV11-2	TRBJ2-5	CASSNTGTSGPRETQYF
few	NA	TRBV12-3/TRBV12-4	TRBJ1-1	CAKRHVNTEAFF
few	NA	TRBV6-6	TRBJ2-4	CASRLGTDGDIQYF
NA	NA	TRBV6-1	TRBJ2-6	CASSERSSGANVLTF
NA	NA	TRBV30	TRBJ2-7	CAWSGGFTYEQYF
NA	TRBD2	TRBV11-2	TRBJ2-1	CASSLVGTSGTF
NA	NA	TRBV11-2	TRBJ1-5	CASSLVEDQPQHF
few	NA	TRBV20-1	TRBJ2-3	CSATPSGVATDTQYF
few	TRBD2	TRBV20-1	TRBJ2-5	CSASPPSGYQETQYF
many	NA	TRBV11-1	TRBJ2-3	CASSSFGGGVSDTQYF
NA	TRBD2	TRBV11-2	TRBJ2-7	CATSTNLAGNSYDQYF
many	NA	TRBV11-2	TRBJ2-3	CASSLVGSSDTQYF
once	TRBD2	TRBV5-5	TRBJ2-5	CASSFGATSGETQYF
NA	NA	TRBV20-1	TRBJ2-1	CSARRSLNEQFF
NA	TRBD1	TRBV10-2	TRBJ2-5	CASRTEDRGPQYF
NA	NA	TRBV11-2	TRBJ2-7	CAGSFSTLSLYEQYF
once	TRBD2	TRBV29-1	TRBJ2-5	CSVEGLAGVTQYF
NA	TRBD1	TRBV11-2	TRBJ1-1	CASSLAGQGVRAFF
few	NA	TRBV11-2	TRBJ2-3	CASSLDGPLDTQYF
few	TRBD2	TRBV11-2	TRBJ2-2	CTSTPSFGQGLAVNTGELFF
NA	NA	TRBV11-2	TRBJ2-3	CASSPQPGDTQYF
many	NA	TRBV11-1	TRBJ2-1	CASSLLMGLNEQFF